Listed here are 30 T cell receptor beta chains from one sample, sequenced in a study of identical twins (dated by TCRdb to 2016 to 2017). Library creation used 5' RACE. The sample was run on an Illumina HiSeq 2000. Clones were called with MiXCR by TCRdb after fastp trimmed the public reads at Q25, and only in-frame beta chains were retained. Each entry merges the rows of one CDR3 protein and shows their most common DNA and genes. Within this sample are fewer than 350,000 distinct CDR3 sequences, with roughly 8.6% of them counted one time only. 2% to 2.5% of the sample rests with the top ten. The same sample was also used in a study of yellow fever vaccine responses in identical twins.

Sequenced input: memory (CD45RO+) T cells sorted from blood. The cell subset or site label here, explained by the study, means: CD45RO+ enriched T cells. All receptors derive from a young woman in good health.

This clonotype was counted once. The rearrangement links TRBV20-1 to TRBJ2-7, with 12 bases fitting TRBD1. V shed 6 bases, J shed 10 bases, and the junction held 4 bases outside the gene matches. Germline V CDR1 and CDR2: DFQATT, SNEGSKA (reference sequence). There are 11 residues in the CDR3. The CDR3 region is CSAGTGGAQYV. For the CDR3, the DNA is TGCAGTGCCGGGACAGGGGGCGCTCAGTACGTC.

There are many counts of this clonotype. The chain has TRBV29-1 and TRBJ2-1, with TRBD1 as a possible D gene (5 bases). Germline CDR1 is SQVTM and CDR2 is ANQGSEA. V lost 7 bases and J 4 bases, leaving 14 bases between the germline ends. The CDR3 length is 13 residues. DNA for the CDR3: TGCAGCGCCTGCCAGGGCTATTACAATGAGCAGTTCTTC. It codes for CSACQGYYNEQFF.

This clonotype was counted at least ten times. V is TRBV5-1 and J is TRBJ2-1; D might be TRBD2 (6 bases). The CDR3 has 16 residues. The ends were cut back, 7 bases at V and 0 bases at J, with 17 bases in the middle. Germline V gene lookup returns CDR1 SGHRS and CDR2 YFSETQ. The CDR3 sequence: CASETGTLGSYNEQFF. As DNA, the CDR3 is TGCGCCAGCGAAACCGGGACTCTAGGCTCCTACAATGAGCAGTTCTTC.

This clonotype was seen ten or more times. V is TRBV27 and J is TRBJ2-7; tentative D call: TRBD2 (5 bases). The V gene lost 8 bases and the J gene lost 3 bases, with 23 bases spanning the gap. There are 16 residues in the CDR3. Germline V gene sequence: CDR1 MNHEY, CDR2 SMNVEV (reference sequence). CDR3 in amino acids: CASASLATGVVYEQYF. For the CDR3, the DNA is TGTGCCAGCGCTAGTTTAGCCACCGGGGTCGTCTACGAGCAGTACTTC.

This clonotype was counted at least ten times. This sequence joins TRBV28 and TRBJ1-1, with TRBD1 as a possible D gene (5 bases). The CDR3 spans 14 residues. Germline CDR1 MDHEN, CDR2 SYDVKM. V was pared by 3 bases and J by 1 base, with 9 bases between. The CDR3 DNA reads TGTGCCAGCAGTTTGGGGGGACCGAACACTGAAGCTTTCTTT. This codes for CASSLGGPNTEAFF.

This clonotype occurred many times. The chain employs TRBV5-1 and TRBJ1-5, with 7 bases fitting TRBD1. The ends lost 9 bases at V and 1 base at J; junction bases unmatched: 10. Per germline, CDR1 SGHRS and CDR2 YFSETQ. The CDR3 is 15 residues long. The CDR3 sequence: CANPTGVSSNQPQHF. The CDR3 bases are TGCGCCAATCCTACAGGGGTCTCGAGCAATCAGCCCCAGCATTTT.

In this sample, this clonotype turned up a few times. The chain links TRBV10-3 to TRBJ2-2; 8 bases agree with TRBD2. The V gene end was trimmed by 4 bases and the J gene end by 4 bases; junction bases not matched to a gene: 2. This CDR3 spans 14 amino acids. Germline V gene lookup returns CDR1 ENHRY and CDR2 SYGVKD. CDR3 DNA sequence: TGTGCCATCAGTGGACGGGGGGGCACCGGGGAGCTGTTTTTT. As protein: CAISGRGGTGELFF.

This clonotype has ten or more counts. The CDR3: CASSPGGFGEQYF. The CDR3 DNA is TGTGCCAGCAGCCCAGGTGGGTTTGGGGAGCAGTACTTC. V and J are TRBV11-1 and TRBJ2-7, with D uncertain. This CDR3 region has 13 residues. Germline V gives CDR1 SGHAT, CDR2 FQDESV (reference sequence). Trimming pared 5 bases from V and 7 bases from J, leaving 15 bases between. The entire variable domain, with the rest obtained from reference TRBV11-1 and TRBJ2-7, is as follows: EAEVAQSPRYKITEKSQAVAFWCDPISGHATLYWYRQILGQGPELLVQFQDESVVDDSQLPKDRFSAERLKGVDSTLKIQPAELGDSAMYLCASSPGGFGEQYFGPGTRLTVT.

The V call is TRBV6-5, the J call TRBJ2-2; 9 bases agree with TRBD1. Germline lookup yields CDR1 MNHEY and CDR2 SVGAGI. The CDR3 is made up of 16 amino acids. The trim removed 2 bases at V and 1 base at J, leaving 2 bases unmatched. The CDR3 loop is CASSYDRGGNTGELFF. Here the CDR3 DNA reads TGTGCCAGCAGTTACGACAGGGGGGGGAACACCGGGGAGCTGTTTTTT.

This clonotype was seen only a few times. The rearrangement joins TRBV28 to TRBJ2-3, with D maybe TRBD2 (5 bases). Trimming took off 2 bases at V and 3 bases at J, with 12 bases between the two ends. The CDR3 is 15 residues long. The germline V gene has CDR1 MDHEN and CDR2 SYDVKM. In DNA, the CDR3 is TGTGCCAGCAGTTTAACCCCGGGAAGTACAGATACGCAGTATTTT. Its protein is CASSLTPGSTDTQYF.

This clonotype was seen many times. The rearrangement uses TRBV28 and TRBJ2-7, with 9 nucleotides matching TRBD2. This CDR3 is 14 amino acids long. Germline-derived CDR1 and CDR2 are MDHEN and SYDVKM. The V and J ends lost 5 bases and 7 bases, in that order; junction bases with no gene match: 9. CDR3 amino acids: CASSAAGGWSEQYF. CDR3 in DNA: TGTGCCAGCAGTGCAGCGGGAGGATGGTCTGAGCAGTACTTC.

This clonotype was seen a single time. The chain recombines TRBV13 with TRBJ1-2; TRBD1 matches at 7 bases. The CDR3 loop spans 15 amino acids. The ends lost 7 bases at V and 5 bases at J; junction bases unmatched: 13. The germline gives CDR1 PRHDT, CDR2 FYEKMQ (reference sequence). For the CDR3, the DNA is TGTGCCAGCATCTACGAGACAGGGAGGAAGTATGGCTACACCTTC. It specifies CASIYETGRKYGYTF.

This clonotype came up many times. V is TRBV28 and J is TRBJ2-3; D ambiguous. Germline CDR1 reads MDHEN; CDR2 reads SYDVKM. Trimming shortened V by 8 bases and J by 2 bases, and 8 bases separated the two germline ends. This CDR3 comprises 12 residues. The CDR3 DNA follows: TGTGCCAGCCAAAAAACCACAGATACGCAGTATTTT. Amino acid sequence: CASQKTTDTQYF.

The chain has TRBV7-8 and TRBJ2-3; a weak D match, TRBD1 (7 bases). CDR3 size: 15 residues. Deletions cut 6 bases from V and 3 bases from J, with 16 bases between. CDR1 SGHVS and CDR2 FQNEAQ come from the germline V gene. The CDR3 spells CASRRGGTETDTQYF. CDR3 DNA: TGTGCCAGCAGACGTGGGGGGACAGAGACAGATACGCAGTATTTT.

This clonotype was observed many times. CDR3 coding DNA: TGCAGCGTTACCGGGACAGGGGTAACGGATACGCAGTATTTT. Amino acid sequence: CSVTGTGVTDTQYF. The chain joins TRBV29-1 to TRBJ2-3; 10 bases map to TRBD1. Germline CDR1 reads SQVTM; CDR2 reads ANQGSEA. V was clipped by 5 bases and J by 6 bases; unmatched bases: 8. The CDR3 consists of 14 residues.

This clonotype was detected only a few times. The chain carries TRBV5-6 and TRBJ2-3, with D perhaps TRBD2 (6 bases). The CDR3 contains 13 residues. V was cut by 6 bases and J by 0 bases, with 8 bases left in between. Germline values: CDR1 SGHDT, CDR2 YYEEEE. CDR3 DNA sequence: TGTGCCAGCACGCGGGAAAGCACAGATACGCAGTATTTT. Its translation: CASTRESTDTQYF.

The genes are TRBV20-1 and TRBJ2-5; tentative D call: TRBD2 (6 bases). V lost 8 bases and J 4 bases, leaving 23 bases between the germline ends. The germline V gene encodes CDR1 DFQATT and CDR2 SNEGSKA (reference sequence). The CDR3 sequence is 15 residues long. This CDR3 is CSSRSAGLDLETQYF. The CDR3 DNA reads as TGCAGTAGTAGAAGTGCGGGGCTAGACTTAGAGACCCAGTACTTC.

The chain's CDR3 is CSARDRQGALYGYTF. The CDR3 region has the DNA TGCAGTGCTAGAGATAGACAGGGGGCTCTATATGGCTACACCTTC. V and J are TRBV20-1 and TRBJ1-2; TRBD1 aligns across 10 bases. The CDR3 totals 15 residues. CDR1 DFQATT and CDR2 SNEGSKA come from the germline V gene (reference sequence). Germline trimming cut 0 bases from V and 5 bases from J; bases unmatched to any gene: 6.

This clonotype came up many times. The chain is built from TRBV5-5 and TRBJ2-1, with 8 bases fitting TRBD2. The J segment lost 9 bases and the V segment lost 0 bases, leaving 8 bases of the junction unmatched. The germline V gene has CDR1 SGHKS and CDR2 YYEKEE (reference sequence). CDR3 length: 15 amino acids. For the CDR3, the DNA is TGTGCCAGCAGCTTGGGCCATGGGGCGGGAGGTGAGCAGTTCTTC. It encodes CASSLGHGAGGEQFF.

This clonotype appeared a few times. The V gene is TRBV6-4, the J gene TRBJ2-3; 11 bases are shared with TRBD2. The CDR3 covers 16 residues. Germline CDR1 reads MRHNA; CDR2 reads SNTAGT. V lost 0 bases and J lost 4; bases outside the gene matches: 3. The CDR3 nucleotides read TGTGCCAGCAGTGACTCTACTAGCGGGGGTGCAGATACGCAGTATTTT. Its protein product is CASSDSTSGGADTQYF.

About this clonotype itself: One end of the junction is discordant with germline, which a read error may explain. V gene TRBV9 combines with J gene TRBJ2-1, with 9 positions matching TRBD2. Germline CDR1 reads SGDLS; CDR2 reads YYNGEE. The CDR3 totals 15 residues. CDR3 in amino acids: CASSVGLAGSHEQSF. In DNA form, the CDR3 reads TGTGCCAGCAGCGTAGGGCTAGCGGGAAGTCATGAGCAGTCCTTC.

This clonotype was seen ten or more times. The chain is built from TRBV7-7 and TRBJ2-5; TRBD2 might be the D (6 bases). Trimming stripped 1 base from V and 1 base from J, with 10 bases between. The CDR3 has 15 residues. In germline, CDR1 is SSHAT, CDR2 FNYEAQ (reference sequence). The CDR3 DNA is TGTGCCAGCAGCTTAGGAGGCGGGGCCCAAGAGACCCAGTACTTC. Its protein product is CASSLGGGAQETQYF.

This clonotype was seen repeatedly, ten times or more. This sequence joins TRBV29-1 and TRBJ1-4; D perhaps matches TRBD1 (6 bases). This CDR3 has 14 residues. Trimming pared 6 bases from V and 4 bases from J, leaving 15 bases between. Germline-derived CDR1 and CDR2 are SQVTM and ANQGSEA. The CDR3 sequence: CSVRGRQDNEKLFF. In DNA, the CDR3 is TGCAGCGTCCGGGGGCGGCAGGATAATGAAAAACTGTTTTTT. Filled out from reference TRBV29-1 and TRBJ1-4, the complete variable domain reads SAVISQKPSRDICQRGTSLTIQCQVDSQVTMMFWYRQQPGQSLTLIATANQGSEATYESGFVIDKFPISRPNLTFSTLTVSNMSPEDSSIYLCSVRGRQDNEKLFFGSGTQLSVL.

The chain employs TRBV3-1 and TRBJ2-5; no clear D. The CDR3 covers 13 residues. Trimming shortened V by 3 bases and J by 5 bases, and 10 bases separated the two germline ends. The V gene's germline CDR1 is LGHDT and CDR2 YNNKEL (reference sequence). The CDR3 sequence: CASSQNFGETQYF. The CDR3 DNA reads TGTGCCAGCAGCCAGAACTTCGGGGAGACCCAGTACTTC.

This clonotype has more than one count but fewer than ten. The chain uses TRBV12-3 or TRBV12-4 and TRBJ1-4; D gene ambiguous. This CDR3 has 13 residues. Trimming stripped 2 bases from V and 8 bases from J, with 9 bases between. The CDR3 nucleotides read TGTGCCAGCAGTTTATGGACCACAGAAAAACTGTTTTTT. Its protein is CASSLWTTEKLFF.

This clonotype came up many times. CDR3 sequence reads: CASSTPTGSSYNEQFF. The CDR3 nucleotides are TGCGCCAGCAGCACCCCGACAGGTTCCTCCTACAATGAGCAGTTCTTC. The J gene is TRBJ2-1, the V gene TRBV4-1; the D gene is possibly TRBD1 (6 bases). The CDR3 length is 16 residues. V shed 5 bases and J shed 0 bases, with 14 bases lying between them. Germline V gene lookup returns CDR1 MGHRA and CDR2 YSYEKL.

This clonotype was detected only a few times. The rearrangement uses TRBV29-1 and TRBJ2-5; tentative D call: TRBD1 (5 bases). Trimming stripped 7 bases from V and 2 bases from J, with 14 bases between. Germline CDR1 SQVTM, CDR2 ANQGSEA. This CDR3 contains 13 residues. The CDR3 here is CSAPTAPQETQYF. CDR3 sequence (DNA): TGCAGCGCCCCGACAGCACCTCAAGAGACCCAGTACTTC.

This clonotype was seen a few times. CDR3 amino acids: CASSHQIGAQETQYF. The DNA for the CDR3 is TGTGCCAGTAGTCACCAGATAGGAGCACAAGAGACCCAGTACTTC. V and J are TRBV19 and TRBJ2-5; D ambiguous. The CDR3 has 15 amino acids. Germline values: CDR1 LNHDA, CDR2 SQIVND (reference sequence). The V and J ends lost 5 bases and 2 bases respectively, with 15 bases between them.

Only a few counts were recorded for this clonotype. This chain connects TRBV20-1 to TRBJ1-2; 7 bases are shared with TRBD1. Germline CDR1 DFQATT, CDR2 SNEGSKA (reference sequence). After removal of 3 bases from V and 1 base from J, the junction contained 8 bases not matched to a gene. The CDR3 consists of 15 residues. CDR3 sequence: CSARRPDRINYGYTF. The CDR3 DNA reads TGCAGTGCTAGGCGCCCGGACAGGATTAACTATGGCTACACCTTC.

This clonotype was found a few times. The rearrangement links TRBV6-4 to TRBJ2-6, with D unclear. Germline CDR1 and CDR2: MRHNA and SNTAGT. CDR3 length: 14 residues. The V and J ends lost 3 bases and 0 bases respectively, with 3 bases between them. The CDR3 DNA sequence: TGTGCCAGCAGTGATATCTCTGGGGCCAACGTCCTGACTTTC. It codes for CASSDISGANVLTF.